This T cell receptor (beta chain) was found in a study of early T cells in non-severe SARS-CoV-2 infection. Study-level information: From unsorted whole blood, bulk RNA was sequenced, and the chains remained unpaired. Findings of the study overall: VDJdb-based matching was biased toward anti-spike CD8 responses and missed private and CD4 specificities.

CDR1 and CDR2 (germline): SGHAT, FQNNGV. Trimming removed 0 bases at V and 8 bases at J, with 13 bases between. This CDR3 spans 15 amino acids. Individual cDNA molecules carried attached unique molecular identifiers. TCRdb ran MiXCR on the 5' RACE reads and lists one entry per CDR3 protein. This table holds approximately 45,000 distinct CDR3 sequences, 9.5% to 13% found once. This clonotype was found many times. Its target is not known. The clonotype originates from an adult who was a healthcare worker with PCR-confirmed SARS-CoV-2 infection or an uninfected control (not recorded which). The chain is built from TRBV11-2 and TRBJ1-4; D gene ambiguous. The sequencing sample was made of whole blood. The CDR3 DNA reads TGTGCCAGCAGCTTAGATACGGGGTGGCGGGAAAAACTGTTTTTT. This codes for CASSLDTGWREKLFF. Drawing the rest from reference TRBV11-2 and TRBJ1-4, the complete variable domain is EAGVAQSPRYKIIEKRQSVAFWCNPISGHATLYWYQQILGQGPKLLIQFQNNGVVDDSQLPKDRFSAERLKGVDSTLKIQPAKLEDSAVYLCASSLDTGWREKLFFGSGTQLSVL.